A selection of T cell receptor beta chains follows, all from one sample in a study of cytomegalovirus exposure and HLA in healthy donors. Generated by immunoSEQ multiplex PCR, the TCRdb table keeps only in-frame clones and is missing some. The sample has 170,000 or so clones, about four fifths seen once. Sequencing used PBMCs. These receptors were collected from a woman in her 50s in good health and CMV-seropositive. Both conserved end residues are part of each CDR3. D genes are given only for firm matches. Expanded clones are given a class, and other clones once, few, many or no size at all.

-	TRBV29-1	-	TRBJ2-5	CSVGGAGGPQETQYF	TGCAGCGTTGGGGGGGCCGGGGGGCCTCAAGAGACCCAGTACTTC
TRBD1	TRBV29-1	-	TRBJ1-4	CSVESRGAPEKLFF	TGCAGCGTTGAATCCAGGGGGGCACCTGAAAAACTGTTTTTT
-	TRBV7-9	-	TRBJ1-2	CASSLSTSNYGYTF	TGTGCCAGCAGCCTCAGTACCTCAAACTATGGCTACACCTTC
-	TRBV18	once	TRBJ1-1	CASSDRYTEAFF	TGTGCCAGCAGCGACCGGTACACTGAAGCTTTCTTT
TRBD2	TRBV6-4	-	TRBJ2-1	CASSALAGGTEQFF	TGTGCCAGCAGTGCCCTAGCGGGAGGCACTGAGCAGTTCTTC
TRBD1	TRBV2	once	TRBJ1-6	CASSGTGGESPLHF	TGTGCCAGCAGTGGGACAGGGGGAGAGTCACCCCTCCACTTT
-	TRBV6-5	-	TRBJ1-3	CASSYGPSSGNTIYF	TGTGCCAGCAGTTACGGGCCGAGCTCTGGAAACACCATATATTTT
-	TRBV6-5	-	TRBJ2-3	CASSYHPGPSTDTQYF	TGTGCCAGCAGTTACCATCCAGGGCCAAGCACAGATACGCAGTATTTT
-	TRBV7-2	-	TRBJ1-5	CASSLAGGGGYQPQHF	TGTGCCAGCAGCTTAGCGGGCGGGGGGGGATATCAGCCCCAGCATTTT
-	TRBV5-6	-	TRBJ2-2	CASSSDTGELFF	TGTGCCAGCAGCTCAGACACCGGGGAGCTGTTTTTT
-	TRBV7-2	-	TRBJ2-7	CASSLGYISSYEQYF	TGTGCCAGCAGCTTAGGATATATCAGCTCCTACGAGCAGTACTTC
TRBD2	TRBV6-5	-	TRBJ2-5	CASSSGTRETQYF	TGTGCCAGCAGTTCGGGGACTAGAGAGACCCAGTACTTC
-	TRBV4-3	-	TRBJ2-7	CASRRVADVAYEQYF	TGCGCCAGCAGGAGGGTCGCTGATGTAGCCTACGAGCAGTACTTC
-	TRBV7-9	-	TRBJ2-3	CASSLEPFPTDTQYF	TGTGCCAGCAGCTTAGAGCCTTTCCCCACAGATACGCAGTATTTT
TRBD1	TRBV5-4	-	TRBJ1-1	CASSAGQGASEAFF	TGTGCCAGCAGCGCGGGACAGGGGGCCAGTGAAGCTTTCTTT
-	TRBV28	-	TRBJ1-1	CASTHEAGAFF	TGTGCCAGCACCCACGAGGCTGGTGCTTTCTTT
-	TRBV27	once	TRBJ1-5	CASSVATTGNQPQHF	TGTGCCAGCAGTGTCGCGACCACGGGGAATCAGCCCCAGCATTTT
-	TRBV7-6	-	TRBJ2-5	CASSPFGGGRETQYF	TGTGCCAGCAGCCCCTTCGGCGGAGGGAGAGAGACCCAGTACTTC
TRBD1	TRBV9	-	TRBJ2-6	CASSVGVLPGQGANVLTF	TGTGCCAGCAGCGTAGGGGTTCTTCCGGGACAGGGGGCCAACGTCCTGACTTTC
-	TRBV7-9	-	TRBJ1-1	CASSDRQNTEAFF	TGTGCCAGCAGCGACAGGCAGAACACTGAAGCTTTCTTT
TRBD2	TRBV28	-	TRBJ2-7	CASSPISGRSSYEQYF	TGTGCCAGCAGTCCGATCAGCGGGAGGAGCTCCTACGAGCAGTACTTC
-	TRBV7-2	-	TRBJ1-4	CASSLANTGIELFF	TGTGCCAGCAGCTTAGCTAATACCGGGATAGAGTTGTTTTTT
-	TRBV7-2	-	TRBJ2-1	CASSPRKHNEQFF	TGTGCCAGCAGCCCGAGGAAACACAATGAGCAGTTCTTC
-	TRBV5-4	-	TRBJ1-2	CASSSATIISLYGYTF	TGTGCCAGCAGTTCGGCTACTATAATTTCGCTCTATGGCTACACCTTC
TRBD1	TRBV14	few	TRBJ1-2	CASRETGPNYGYTF	TGTGCCAGCAGGGAGACAGGGCCTAACTATGGCTACACCTTC
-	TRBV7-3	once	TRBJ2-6	CASTTVAGANVLTF	TGTGCCAGCACCACAGTTGCGGGGGCCAACGTCCTGACTTTC
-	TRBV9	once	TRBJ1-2	CASSVGGIRRGGNGYTF	TGTGCCAGCAGCGTAGGTGGTATCAGGAGGGGAGGGAATGGCTACACCTTC
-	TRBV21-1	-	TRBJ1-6	CASSVGTGGGSPLHF	TGTGCCAGCAGCGTCGGGACAGGGGGTGGTTCACCCCTCCACTTT
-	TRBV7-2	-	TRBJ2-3	CASSLRRLDSDTQYF	TGTGCCAGCAGCCTAAGGCGGCTAGATTCCGATACGCAGTATTTT
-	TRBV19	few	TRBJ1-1	CASRGGSGYTEAFF	TGTGCCAGTAGGGGGGGAAGCGGTTACACTGAAGCTTTCTTT
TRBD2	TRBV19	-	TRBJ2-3	CASRRAGAGTDTQYF	TGTGCCAGTAGAAGAGCGGGAGCCGGCACAGATACGCAGTATTTT
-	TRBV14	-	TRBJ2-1	CASSRQVPGEQFF	TGTGCCAGCAGCCGGCAGGTCCCGGGGGAGCAGTTCTTC
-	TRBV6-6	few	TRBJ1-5	CASSPNQPQHF	TGTGCCAGCAGTCCAAATCAGCCCCAGCATTTT
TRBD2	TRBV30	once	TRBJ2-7	CAWSVRSGDTGGEQYF	TGTGCCTGGAGTGTACGGTCAGGGGATACGGGGGGGGAGCAGTACTTC
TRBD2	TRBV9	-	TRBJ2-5	CASSVSSGDETQYF	TGTGCCAGCAGCGTCAGTAGCGGGGACGAGACCCAGTACTTC
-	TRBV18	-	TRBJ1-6	CASHGSGSPLHF	TGTGCCAGCCACGGGTCCGGATCACCCCTCCACTTT
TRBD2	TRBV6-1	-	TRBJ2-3	CASVLAGGTDTQYF	TGTGCCAGCGTACTAGCGGGGGGCACAGATACGCAGTATTTT
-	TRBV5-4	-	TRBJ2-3	CASSSRERSTDTQYF	TGTGCCAGCAGCTCCCGGGAGCGTAGCACAGATACGCAGTATTTT
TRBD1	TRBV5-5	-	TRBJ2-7	CASGPTGAYEQYF	TGTGCCAGCGGGCCGACAGGGGCCTACGAGCAGTACTTC
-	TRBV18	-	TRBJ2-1	CASSPGGGNEQFF	TGTGCCAGCTCCCCGGGGGGCGGAAATGAGCAGTTCTTC
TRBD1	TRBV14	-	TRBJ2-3	CASSQDKDRGLWDTQYF	TGTGCCAGCAGCCAAGATAAGGACAGGGGGCTTTGGGATACGCAGTATTTT
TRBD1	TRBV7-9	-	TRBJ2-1	CASSGDRGIPDEQFF	TGTGCCAGCAGCGGGGACAGGGGAATTCCGGATGAGCAGTTCTTC
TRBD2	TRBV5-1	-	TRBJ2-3	CASRRGVSTDTQYF	TGCGCCAGCAGGCGGGGGGTTAGCACAGATACGCAGTATTTT
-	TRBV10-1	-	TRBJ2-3	CASSRFGTAPDTQYF	TGCGCCAGCTCCCGATTCGGGACTGCGCCAGATACGCAGTATTTT
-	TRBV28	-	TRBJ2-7	CASRRQTGYHEQYF	TGTGCCAGCCGACGCCAAACAGGGTACCACGAGCAGTACTTC
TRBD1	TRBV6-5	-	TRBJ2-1	CASSYSGQGWDEQFF	TGTGCCAGCAGTTACTCGGGACAGGGGTGGGATGAGCAGTTCTTC
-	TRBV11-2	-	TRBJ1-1	CASSDTANTEAFF	TGTGCCAGCAGCGACACAGCGAACACTGAAGCTTTCTTT